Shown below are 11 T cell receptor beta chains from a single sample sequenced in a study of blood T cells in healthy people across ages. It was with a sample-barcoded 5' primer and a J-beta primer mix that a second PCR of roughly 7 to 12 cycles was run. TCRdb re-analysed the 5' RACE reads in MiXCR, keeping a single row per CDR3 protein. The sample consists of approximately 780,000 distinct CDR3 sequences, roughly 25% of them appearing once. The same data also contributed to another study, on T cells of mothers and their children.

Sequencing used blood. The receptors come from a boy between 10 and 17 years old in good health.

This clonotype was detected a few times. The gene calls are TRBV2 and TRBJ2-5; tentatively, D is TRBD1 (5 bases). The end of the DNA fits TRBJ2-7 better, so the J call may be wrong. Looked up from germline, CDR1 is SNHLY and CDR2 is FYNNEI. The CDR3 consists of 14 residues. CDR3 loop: CASSDQGSTYEQYF. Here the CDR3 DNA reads TGTGCCAGCAGTGATCAGGGAAGCACCTACGAGCAGTACTTC.

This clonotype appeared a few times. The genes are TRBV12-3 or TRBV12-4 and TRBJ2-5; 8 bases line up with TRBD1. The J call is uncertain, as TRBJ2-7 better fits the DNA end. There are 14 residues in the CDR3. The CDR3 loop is CASSPDRAGHEQYF. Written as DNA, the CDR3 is TGTGCCAGCAGTCCGGACAGGGCCGGCCACGAGCAGTACTTC.

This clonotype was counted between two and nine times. Here the CDR3 reads CASSFTHATKSPLHF. The CDR3 bases are TGCGCCAGCAGCTTTACCCACGCAACTAAGTCACCCCTCCACTTT. This chain connects TRBV5-1 to TRBJ1-6; D gene uncertain. V lost 2 bases and J lost 10, with 16 bases in between. The CDR3 extends over 15 amino acids. Germline lookup yields CDR1 SGHRS and CDR2 YFSETQ.

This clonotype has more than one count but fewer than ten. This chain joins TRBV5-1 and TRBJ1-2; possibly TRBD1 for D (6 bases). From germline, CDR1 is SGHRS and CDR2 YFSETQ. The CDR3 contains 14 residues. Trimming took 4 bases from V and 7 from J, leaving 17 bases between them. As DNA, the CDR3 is TGCGCCAGCAGCGCAAGGACAGTCGGGAGTGGCTACACCTTC. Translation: CASSARTVGSGYTF.

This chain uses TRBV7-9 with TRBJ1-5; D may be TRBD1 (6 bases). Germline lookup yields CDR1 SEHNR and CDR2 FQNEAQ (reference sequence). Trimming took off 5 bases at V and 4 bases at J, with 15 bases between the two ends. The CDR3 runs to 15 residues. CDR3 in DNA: TGTGCCAGCAGCCACGGCGGACAGTATAATCAGCCCCAGCATTTT. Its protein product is CASSHGGQYNQPQHF.

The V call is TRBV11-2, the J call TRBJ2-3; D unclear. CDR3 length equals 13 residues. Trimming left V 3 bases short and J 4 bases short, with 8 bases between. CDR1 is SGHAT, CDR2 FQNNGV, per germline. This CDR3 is CASSFALSDTQYF. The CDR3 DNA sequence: TGTGCCAGCAGCTTTGCCCTATCAGATACGCAGTATTTT.

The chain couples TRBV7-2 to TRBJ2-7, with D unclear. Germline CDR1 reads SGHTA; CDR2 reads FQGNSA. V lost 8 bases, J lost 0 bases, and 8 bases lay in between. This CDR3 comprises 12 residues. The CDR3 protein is CASGEPSYEQYF. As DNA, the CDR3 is TGTGCCAGCGGGGAACCCTCCTACGAGCAGTACTTC.

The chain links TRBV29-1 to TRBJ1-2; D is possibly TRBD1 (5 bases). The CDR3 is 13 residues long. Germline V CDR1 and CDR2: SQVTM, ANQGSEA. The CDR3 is CSVDGLGDYGYTF. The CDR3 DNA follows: TGCAGTGTCGATGGCCTGGGGGACTATGGCTACACCTTC.

CDR3 in DNA: TGTGCCAGCAGCCAACAGTCCCCCACACTGGAAGCTTTCTTT. Protein sequence: CASSQQSPTLEAFF. The chain links TRBV14 to TRBJ1-1; D not certain. Trimming shortened V by 2 bases and J by 8 bases, and 15 bases separated the two germline ends. Germline V gene sequence: CDR1 SGHDN, CDR2 FVKESK. The CDR3 is 14 amino acids.

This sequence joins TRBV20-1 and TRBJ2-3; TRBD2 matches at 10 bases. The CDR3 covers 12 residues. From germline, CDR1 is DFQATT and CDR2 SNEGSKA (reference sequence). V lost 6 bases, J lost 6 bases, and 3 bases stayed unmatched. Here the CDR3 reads CSAPTSGDTQYF. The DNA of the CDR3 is TGCAGTGCCCCGACTAGCGGGGATACGCAGTATTTT.

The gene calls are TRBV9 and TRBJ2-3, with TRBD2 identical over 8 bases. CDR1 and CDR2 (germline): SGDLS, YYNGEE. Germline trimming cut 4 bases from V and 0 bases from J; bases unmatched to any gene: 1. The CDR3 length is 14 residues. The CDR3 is CASSKRGSTDTQYF. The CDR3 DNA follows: TGTGCCAGCAGCAAGCGGGGGAGCACAGATACGCAGTATTTT. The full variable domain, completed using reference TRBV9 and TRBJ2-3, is DSGVTQTPKHLITATGQRVTLRCSPRSGDLSVYWYQQSLDQGLQFLIQYYNGEERAKGNILERFSAQQFPDLHSELNLSSLELGDSALYFCASSKRGSTDTQYFGPGTRLTVL.